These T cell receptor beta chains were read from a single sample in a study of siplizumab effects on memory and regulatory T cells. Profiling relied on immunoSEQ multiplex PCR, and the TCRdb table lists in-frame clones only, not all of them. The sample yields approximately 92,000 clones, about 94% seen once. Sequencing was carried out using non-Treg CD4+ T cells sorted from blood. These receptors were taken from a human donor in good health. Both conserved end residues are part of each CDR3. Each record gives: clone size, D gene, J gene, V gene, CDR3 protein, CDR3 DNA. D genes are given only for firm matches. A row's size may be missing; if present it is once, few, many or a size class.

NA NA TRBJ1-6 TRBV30 CAWKWRQTNYNSPLHF TGTGCCTGGAAATGGCGGCAAACTAACTATAATTCACCCCTCCACTTT
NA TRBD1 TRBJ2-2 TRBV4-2 CASSPVDQDRDTGELFF TGTGCCAGCAGTCCCGTGGACCAGGACAGGGACACCGGGGAGCTGTTTTTT
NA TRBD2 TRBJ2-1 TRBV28 CASSLVGLAGYNEQFF TGTGCCAGCAGTTTAGTTGGACTAGCGGGATACAATGAGCAGTTCTTC
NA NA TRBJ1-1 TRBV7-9 CASRHTVGEILEGFF TGTGCCAGCAGGCATACCGTCGGGGAAATACTTGAAGGTTTCTTT
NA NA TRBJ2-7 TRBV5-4 CASSLGSANEQYF TGTGCCAGCAGCTTAGGGTCCGCCAACGAGCAGTACTTC
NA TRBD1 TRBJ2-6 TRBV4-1 CASSPGQGSGANVLTF TGCGCCAGCAGTCCGGGACAGGGCTCTGGGGCCAACGTCCTGACTTTC
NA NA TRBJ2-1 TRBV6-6 CASSYLTSGSYNEQFF TGTGCCAGCAGTTACCTCACATCAGGGTCCTACAATGAGCAGTTCTTC
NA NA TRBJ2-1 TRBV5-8 CASSLLGHDNEQFF TGTGCCAGCAGCTTGCTAGGCCACGACAATGAGCAGTTCTTC
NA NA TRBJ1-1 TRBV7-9 CASSLSGNTEAFF TGTGCCAGCAGCTTGTCAGGAAACACTGAAGCTTTCTTT
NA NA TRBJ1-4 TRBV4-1 CASSQGIDRTEKFF TGCGCCAGCAGCCAAGGGATTGATAGGACGGAAAAGTTTTTT
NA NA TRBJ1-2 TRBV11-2 CASSLSTGGAQNYGYTF TGTGCCAGCAGCTTATCTACAGGAGGAGCCCAAAACTATGGCTACACCTTC
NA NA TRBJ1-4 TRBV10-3 CAISESIPGGNEKLFF TGTGCCATCAGTGAGTCGATCCCGGGGGGTAATGAAAAACTGTTTTTT
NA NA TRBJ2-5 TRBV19 CASKVSLRHEETQYF TGTGCCAGTAAGGTATCCCTACGGCACGAAGAGACCCAGTACTTC
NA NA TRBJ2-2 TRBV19 CASSTSGRLESGELFF NA
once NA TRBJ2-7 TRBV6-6 CASSRNRVSEQYF TGTGCCAGCAGCAGGAACAGGGTGAGCGAGCAGTACTTC
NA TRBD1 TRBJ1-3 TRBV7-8 CASSLYTGTGISSGNTIYF TGTGCCAGCAGCTTGTACACCGGGACAGGGATTTCGTCTGGAAACACCATATATTTT
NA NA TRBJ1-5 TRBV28 CASSLLQGDQVNQPQHF TGTGCCAGCAGTCTTTTACAGGGAGACCAAGTCAATCAGCCCCAGCATTTT
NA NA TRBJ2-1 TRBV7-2 CASSLPRERVEQFF TGTGCCAGCAGCTTACCTCGGGAGAGGGTTGAGCAGTTCTTC
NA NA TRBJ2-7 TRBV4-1 CASNLYFGAYEQYF NA
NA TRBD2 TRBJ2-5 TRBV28 CASSLGGAGGQETQYF TGTGCCAGCAGTTTGGGTGGGGCCGGGGGGCAAGAGACCCAGTACTTC
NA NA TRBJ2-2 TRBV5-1 CASSLGLVTGELFF TGCGCCAGCAGCTTGGGACTAGTAACCGGGGAGCTGTTTTTT
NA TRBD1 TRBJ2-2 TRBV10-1 CASSSGQGDTGELFF TGCGCCAGCAGTTCGGGACAGGGAGACACCGGGGAGCTGTTTTTT
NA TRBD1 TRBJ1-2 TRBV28 CASTIDRVDGYTF TGTGCCAGCACTATTGACAGGGTTGATGGCTACACCTTC
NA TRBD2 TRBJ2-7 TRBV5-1 CASKRGDVDEQYF TGCGCCAGCAAGCGGGGGGATGTCGACGAGCAGTACTTC
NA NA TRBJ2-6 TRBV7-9 CISGANVLTF TGTATCTCTGGGGCCAACGTCCTGACTTTC
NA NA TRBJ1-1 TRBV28 CASGGLGTEAFF TGTGCCAGCGGCGGATTGGGCACTGAAGCTTTCTTT
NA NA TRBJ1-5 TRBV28 CASSLPYRTGNQPQHF TGTGCCAGCAGTTTACCGTACAGGACGGGCAATCAGCCCCAGCATTTT
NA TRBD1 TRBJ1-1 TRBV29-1 CSVRQGHKEAFF TGCAGCGTAAGACAGGGGCATAAAGAAGCTTTCTTT
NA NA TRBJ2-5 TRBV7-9 CASSQITGEAETQYF TGTGCCAGCAGCCAGATAACAGGGGAGGCAGAGACCCAGTACTTC
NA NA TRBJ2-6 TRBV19 CASSIRSGSGANVLTF TGTGCCAGTAGTATTCGTTCAGGGTCTGGGGCCAACGTCCTGACTTTC
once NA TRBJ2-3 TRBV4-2 CASSQNRADTQYF TGTGCCAGCAGCCAGAATAGGGCAGATACGCAGTATTTT
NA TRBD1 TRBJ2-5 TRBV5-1 CASRNPGQGEETQYF TGCGCCAGCAGAAATCCCGGACAGGGAGAGGAGACCCAGTACTTC
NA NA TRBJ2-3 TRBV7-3 CASSFQGNTDTQYF TGTGCCAGCAGCTTCCAGGGTAACACAGATACGCAGTATTTT
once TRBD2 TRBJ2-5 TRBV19 CASSPSTLPGGGSETQYF TGTGCCAGTAGTCCCTCGACTCTCCCGGGAGGGGGGTCAGAGACCCAGTACTTC